A selection of T cell receptor beta chains follows, all from one sample in a study of blood T cell repertoires in COVID-19. Assay used: immunoSEQ multiplex PCR; TCRdb lists only in-frame clones, some missing. The table shows approximately 70,000 clones, with more than 85% occurring only once. Sequenced: peripheral blood. The receptors originated from a human donor with active COVID-19. The donor label of this sample is uncertain. CDR3s include the opening cysteine and the closing phenylalanine or tryptophan. The D gene is left open where the match is weak. Clone size is given for some rows only: seen once, a few or many times, or a class if the clone is expanded.

CDR3nt: TGTGCCATCAAGTTAGAAGTCTCCTACGAGCAGTACTTC
CDR3aa: CAIKLEVSYEQYF
v_gene: TRBV10-3
j_gene: TRBJ2-7
abundance: -
d_gene: -

CDR3nt: TGTGCCAGCAGTCCTCACGCGGGAGTCTCGTACGAGCAGTACTTC
CDR3aa: CASSPHAGVSYEQYF
v_gene: TRBV7-2
j_gene: TRBJ2-7
abundance: -
d_gene: TRBD2

CDR3nt: TGTGCCAGCAGCGTAGCTCGGAGCATGAGCACAGATACGCAGTATTTT
CDR3aa: CASSVARSMSTDTQYF
v_gene: TRBV9
j_gene: TRBJ2-3
abundance: -
d_gene: -

CDR3nt: TGTGCCAGCAGTGTATCTTTGACAGGGGGCTCCTACGAGCAGTACTTC
CDR3aa: CASSVSLTGGSYEQYF
v_gene: TRBV6-1
j_gene: TRBJ2-7
abundance: -
d_gene: TRBD1

CDR3nt: TGTGCCAGTAGTCCCCGACAGGGGTTGACCCTCCACTTT
CDR3aa: CASSPRQGLTLHF
v_gene: TRBV19
j_gene: TRBJ1-6
abundance: -
d_gene: TRBD1

CDR3nt: TGTGCCAGCAGCCAGCGGGGGGGCTACACCTTC
CDR3aa: CASSQRGGYTF
v_gene: TRBV14
j_gene: TRBJ1-2
abundance: -
d_gene: -

CDR3nt: TGTGCCAGCAGTGCCCCGGGAGGCTTAAACACTGAAGCTTTCTTT
CDR3aa: CASSAPGGLNTEAFF
v_gene: TRBV28
j_gene: TRBJ1-1
abundance: -
d_gene: -

CDR3nt: TGTGCCAGCAGTCAAGGAAGGGGTAATCAGCCCCAGCATTTT
CDR3aa: CASSQGRGNQPQHF
v_gene: TRBV7-2
j_gene: TRBJ1-5
abundance: -
d_gene: -

CDR3nt: TGTGCCAGCAGCCCCCGGACAGGGGGCCAAAACACTGAAGCTTTCTTT
CDR3aa: CASSPRTGGQNTEAFF
v_gene: TRBV11-3
j_gene: TRBJ1-1
abundance: -
d_gene: TRBD1

CDR3nt: TGTGCCAGCAGCCCCGGGACTAGCGGATTATTGTATTTT
CDR3aa: CASSPGTSGLLYF
v_gene: TRBV12-3/TRBV12-4
j_gene: TRBJ2-3
abundance: -
d_gene: TRBD2

CDR3nt: TGTGCCAGCAGCCCGGGCGAGGGAAGAACCTACGAGCAGTACTTC
CDR3aa: CASSPGEGRTYEQYF
v_gene: TRBV9
j_gene: TRBJ2-7
abundance: -
d_gene: -

CDR3nt: TGTGCCAGCAGCAGGGGGCCCGACACTGAAGCTTTCTTT
CDR3aa: CASSRGPDTEAFF
v_gene: TRBV5-4
j_gene: TRBJ1-1
abundance: -
d_gene: TRBD1

CDR3nt: TGCGCCAGCAGGCTGGACAGGGGCTCCTACGAGCAGTACTTC
CDR3aa: CASRLDRGSYEQYF
v_gene: TRBV10-1
j_gene: TRBJ2-7
abundance: few
d_gene: TRBD1

CDR3nt: TGCGCCAGCAGCCAAGTGTGGACAGCTTACTCTGGAAACACCATATATTTT
CDR3aa: CASSQVWTAYSGNTIYF
v_gene: TRBV4-3
j_gene: TRBJ1-3
abundance: -
d_gene: -

CDR3nt: TGTGCCAGCAGTTTGAGACTACCTAGCACAGATACGCAGTATTTT
CDR3aa: CASSLRLPSTDTQYF
v_gene: TRBV28
j_gene: TRBJ2-3
abundance: -
d_gene: -

CDR3nt: TGTGCCAGCAGTGCCCACGGGACAGGGTCCTACGAGCAGTACTTC
CDR3aa: CASSAHGTGSYEQYF
v_gene: TRBV28
j_gene: TRBJ2-7
abundance: -
d_gene: TRBD1

CDR3nt: TGTGCCAGCAGTTCCGGGACATGGAGCAATGAGCAGTTCTTC
CDR3aa: CASSSGTWSNEQFF
v_gene: TRBV28
j_gene: TRBJ2-1
abundance: -
d_gene: -

CDR3nt: TGTGCCAGTAGTGCCCCCTGGGGGGATCGGTGGGAGCAGTACTTC
CDR3aa: CASSAPWGDRWEQYF
v_gene: TRBV19
j_gene: TRBJ2-7
abundance: -
d_gene: -

CDR3nt: TGTGCCAGCAGCCACGGGACTTCCTACGAGCAGTACTTC
CDR3aa: CASSHGTSYEQYF
v_gene: TRBV5-6
j_gene: TRBJ2-7
abundance: -
d_gene: -

CDR3nt: TGTGCCAGTAGTACCAGACAGGGATCGAATCAGCCCCAGCATTTT
CDR3aa: CASSTRQGSNQPQHF
v_gene: TRBV19
j_gene: TRBJ1-5
abundance: once
d_gene: TRBD1

CDR3nt: TGTGCCAGCAGTTACAGTCCGGGATGGGCGGGCGAGCAGTACTTC
CDR3aa: CASSYSPGWAGEQYF
v_gene: TRBV6-5
j_gene: TRBJ2-7
abundance: once
d_gene: -

CDR3nt: TGTGCCAGCAGCTTAGGGCTGTTCGGCGGCTCCTACGAGCAGTACTTC
CDR3aa: CASSLGLFGGSYEQYF
v_gene: TRBV11-1
j_gene: TRBJ2-7
abundance: -
d_gene: -

CDR3nt: TGTGCCAGCTCACCGGGAAACCCGAGCTCCTACAATGAGCAGTTCTTC
CDR3aa: CASSPGNPSSYNEQFF
v_gene: TRBV11-3
j_gene: TRBJ2-1
abundance: few
d_gene: -

CDR3nt: TGTGCCAGCAGCCTAAATTTAGCGAGGGCGAAGACCCAGTACTTC
CDR3aa: CASSLNLARAKTQYF
v_gene: TRBV7-2
j_gene: TRBJ2-5
abundance: -
d_gene: -

CDR3nt: TGTGCCAGCAGTCCCACCGGGACTATGACTGAAGCTTTCTTT
CDR3aa: CASSPTGTMTEAFF
v_gene: TRBV6-5
j_gene: TRBJ1-1
abundance: -
d_gene: -

CDR3nt: TGTGCCACCAGCAGAGATTCGGGGACTTCCAACAATGAGCAGTTCTTC
CDR3aa: CATSRDSGTSNNEQFF
v_gene: TRBV15
j_gene: TRBJ2-1
abundance: -
d_gene: -

CDR3nt: TGTGCCAGCAGCTTAACCTGGACAGGGGGCGAGCAGTACTTC
CDR3aa: CASSLTWTGGEQYF
v_gene: TRBV7-3
j_gene: TRBJ2-7
abundance: -
d_gene: TRBD1

CDR3nt: TGCGCCAGCAGCCCCCAAGCCTCCGGGACAGGGGGCGTGCAGCCCCAGCATTTT
CDR3aa: CASSPQASGTGGVQPQHF
v_gene: TRBV5-1
j_gene: TRBJ1-5
abundance: -
d_gene: TRBD1

CDR3nt: TGTGCCAGCTCACCTCAGGGACAGTTGAACACTGAAGCTTTCTTT
CDR3aa: CASSPQGQLNTEAFF
v_gene: TRBV18
j_gene: TRBJ1-1
abundance: -
d_gene: TRBD1

CDR3nt: TGCAGCGTTGAAGTCGACAGGGGGTATCGCGGCTACACCTTC
CDR3aa: CSVEVDRGYRGYTF
v_gene: TRBV29-1
j_gene: TRBJ1-2
abundance: -
d_gene: TRBD1

CDR3nt: TGTGCCAGCAGTTTATCGGGACAGGGGTTCTACGAGCAGTACTTC
CDR3aa: CASSLSGQGFYEQYF
v_gene: TRBV27
j_gene: TRBJ2-7
abundance: -
d_gene: TRBD1

CDR3nt: TGTGCCAGCACCCAAAACAGGATACGGTTCTTC
CDR3aa: CASTQNRIRFF
v_gene: TRBV6-5
j_gene: TRBJ2-1
abundance: once
d_gene: -

CDR3nt: TGTGCCATCGCAGGGATTACGAACACCGGGGAGCTGTTTTTT
CDR3aa: CAIAGITNTGELFF
v_gene: TRBV10-3
j_gene: TRBJ2-2
abundance: once
d_gene: -

CDR3nt: TGTGCCAGCAGCAAAGACGGTGGGACTCCCGGGAAGCAGTACTTC
CDR3aa: CASSKDGGTPGKQYF
v_gene: TRBV7-3
j_gene: TRBJ2-7
abundance: -
d_gene: -

CDR3nt: TGTGCCACCAGCAGATCTCAGGGCATCACAGATACGCAGTATTTT
CDR3aa: CATSRSQGITDTQYF
v_gene: TRBV15
j_gene: TRBJ2-3
abundance: -
d_gene: -

CDR3nt: TGTGCCAGCAGTTACTACAAAGTTGAAAAACTGTTTTTT
CDR3aa: CASSYYKVEKLFF
v_gene: TRBV6-6
j_gene: TRBJ1-4
abundance: -
d_gene: -

CDR3nt: TGTGCCAGCAGTTACCAGGGACTAGCTTTCTCCTACGAGCAGTACTTC
CDR3aa: CASSYQGLAFSYEQYF
v_gene: TRBV6-2/TRBV6-3
j_gene: TRBJ2-7
abundance: -
d_gene: TRBD2

CDR3nt: TGTGCCAGCAGTTCGGATACTAGCGGAAGTAGCTCCTACAATGAGCAGTTCTTC
CDR3aa: CASSSDTSGSSSYNEQFF
v_gene: TRBV27
j_gene: TRBJ2-1
abundance: -
d_gene: TRBD2

CDR3nt: TGTGCCAGCCGGACAGGGGGTGGACAGCCCCAGCATTTT
CDR3aa: CASRTGGGQPQHF
v_gene: TRBV19
j_gene: TRBJ1-5
abundance: -
d_gene: TRBD1